This entry concerns a single T cell receptor beta chain. This sample is drawn from a study of T cell responses to AZD1222 COVID-19 vaccine. Repertoires were generated with immunoSEQ multiplex PCR, while TCRdb's copy carries only in-frame clones and drops some. The sample contains 120,000 or so clones, 92% of which appear only once. V shed 4 bases, J shed 1 base, and the junction held 4 bases outside the gene matches. Germline V lookup: CDR1 SGHRS, CDR2 YFSETQ. The CDR3 length is 14 residues. The source is an adult in good health. The sequencing here drew on peripheral blood, taken on day 0 of AZD1222 vaccination. V gene TRBV5-1 combines with J gene TRBJ2-5; TRBD2 aligns across 7 bases. The CDR3 DNA reads as TGCGCCAGCAGCGGCGGGGAGGGCCAAGAGACCCAGTACTTC. Residues: CASSGGEGQETQYF.